This T cell receptor (beta chain) was identified during a study of identical twins. TCRdb reprocessed the 5' RACE reads via MiXCR and lists one record per CDR3 protein. Among about 720,000 distinct CDR3 sequences listed, about 9.4% were seen once. CDR1 ENHRY and CDR2 SYGVKD come from the germline V gene. V lost 6 bases to trimming and J lost 0 bases, with 15 bases between them. The CDR3 is 15 amino acids. This clonotype was detected only a few times. These data were also reused for a study on yellow fever vaccine responses in identical twins.

The receptor was derived from a woman between 18 and 29 years old in good health. The sample consisted of PBMCs. The chain joins TRBV10-3 to TRBJ2-7, with D tentatively TRBD2 (7 bases). CDR3 amino acids: CAIRGGGGGSYEQYF. In DNA, the CDR3 is TGTGCCATCAGGGGTGGGGGCGGGGGCTCCTACGAGCAGTACTTC.